This T cell receptor beta chain is from a study of tissue T cells after allogeneic stem cell transplantation. Study results and caveats: In patients and mice, blood and spleen missed much of tissue repertoire.

V lost 2 bases and J 2 bases, leaving 3 bases between the germline ends. There are 12 residues in the CDR3. Per the germline V gene, CDR1 is SGHND and CDR2 is FRSKSL. With respect to this clone: The antigen is undetermined. Gene names follow the mouse nomenclature. Read sequence stops 1 residue before the CDR3 end, and the germline J gene provides the missing end.

Stated time point: mouse harvest day 7 after allogeneic transplant. The graft held 10^6 splenic CD5+ T cells and 10^7 T-cell-depleted bone marrow cells. This mouse GVHD model was MHC-mismatched B6 to BALB/c, profiled day 7 or 14. The method was immunoSEQ multiplex PCR; TCRdb's version includes in-frame clones alone and lacks a portion of them. The sample shows 7,500 to 9,500 clones, over 40% of them seen only once. The sequenced material came from gut tissue. This sequence joins TRBV15 and TRBJ1-1; no reliable D call. This clonotype originated in a female BALB/c mouse given C57BL/6 T cells with graft-versus-host disease after an allogeneic hematopoietic cell transplant. The CDR3 DNA, read in part, is TGTGCCAGCAGTTTAACCAACACAGAAGTCTTC. This sequence encodes CASSLTNTEVF. From start to end, the CDR3 is CASSLTNTEVFF.